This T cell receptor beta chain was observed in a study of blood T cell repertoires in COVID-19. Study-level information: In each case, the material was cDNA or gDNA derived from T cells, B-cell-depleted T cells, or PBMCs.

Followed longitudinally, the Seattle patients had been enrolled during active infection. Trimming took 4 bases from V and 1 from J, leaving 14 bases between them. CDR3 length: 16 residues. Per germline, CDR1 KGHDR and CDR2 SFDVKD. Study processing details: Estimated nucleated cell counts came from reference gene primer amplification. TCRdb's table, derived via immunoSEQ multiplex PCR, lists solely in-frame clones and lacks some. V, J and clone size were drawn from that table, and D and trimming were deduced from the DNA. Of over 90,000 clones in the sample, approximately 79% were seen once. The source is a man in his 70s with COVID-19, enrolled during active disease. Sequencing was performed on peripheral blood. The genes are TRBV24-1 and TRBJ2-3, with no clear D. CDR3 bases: TGTGCCACCAGTGACACTTACACTACCGGCACAGATACGCAGTATTTT. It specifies CATSDTYTTGTDTQYF.